The source of this T cell receptor (beta chain) is a study of T cell responses to AZD1222 COVID-19 vaccine. On the study more broadly: Timing groups of about 4 and about 12 weeks for second doses were pooled.

The data were produced by immunoSEQ multiplex PCR, yet TCRdb's version contains in-frame clones alone and is incomplete. Of 140,000 to 150,000 clones listed, around 89% are singletons. Deletions cut 3 bases from V and 6 bases from J, with 10 bases between. The V gene's germline CDR1 is SGHDT and CDR2 YYEEEE. This CDR3 is built from 13 residues. This chain connects TRBV5-6 to TRBJ1-5; no reliable D call. The specimen comprised peripheral blood, sampled on day 0 of AZD1222 vaccination. The sequence was obtained from an adult in good health. CDR3 DNA: TGTGCCAGCAGCTGGAACCCGGGTCAGCCCCAGCATTTT. Encoded protein: CASSWNPGQPQHF.